The text below deals with one TCR beta chain. The data derive from a study of blood T cell repertoires in COVID-19. The CDR3 is 16 amino acids. Repertoires were generated with immunoSEQ multiplex PCR, while TCRdb's copy carries only in-frame clones and drops some. The sample contains over 85,000 clones, roughly three quarters of which appear only once. The chain links TRBV21-1 to TRBJ2-2; the D call of TRBD1 is as the table states it, not checked on the DNA. TRBV21-1 constitutes a pseudogene. This receptor was obtained from a human donor in a cohort sampled during active COVID-19. Input material: peripheral blood. Here the CDR3 reads CASSKNRERRTGELFF. In DNA form, the CDR3 reads TGTGCCAGCAGCAAAAACAGGGAACGAAGAACCGGGGAGCTGTTTTTT.